Below are 8 T cell receptor beta chains sequenced from a single sample in a study of post-analysis software for immune sequencing data. Study-level points and caveats: Among 5 or 6 TRBV segments more frequent in patients than controls were TRBV5-6, TRBV5-1 and TRBV20-1.

Antigens for these TCRs are unknown. TCR beta cDNA libraries had unique molecular identifiers. TCRdb reprocessed the PCR reads via MiXCR and lists one record per CDR3 protein. The repertoire includes approximately 660,000 distinct CDR3 sequences, approximately 59% of them detected once, and over 9% sits in the top ten. The material sequenced was blood. These receptors all come from a girl aged 2 to 9 with multiple sclerosis.

This clonotype was recorded once. The rearrangement joins TRBV20-1 to TRBJ2-5, with 8 bases lining up with TRBD2. The CDR3 consists of 15 residues. Germline CDR1 DFQATT, CDR2 SNEGSKA (reference sequence). Losses at the gene ends were 5 bases for V and 4 bases for J; bases not matched to a gene: 12. CDR3 sequence (DNA): TGCAGTGCTCGGCCCGGGGGGGCGGAGGGAGAGACCCAGTACTTC. Protein: CSARPGGAEGETQYF.

The CDR3 bases are TGTGCCAGCAGTTTACAGGGGAGGGATGGCTACACCTTC. It codes for CASSLQGRDGYTF. The V and J genes are TRBV28 and TRBJ1-2; TRBD1 might be the D (6 bases). V was cut by 2 bases and J by 6 bases, with 10 bases left in between. Germline loops: CDR1 MDHEN, CDR2 SYDVKM. This CDR3 is 13 amino acids long.

This chain uses TRBV5-6 with TRBJ2-7; TRBD2 aligns across 10 bases. This CDR3 has 14 amino acids. Germline assignment: CDR1 SGHDT and CDR2 YYEEEE. After removal of 3 bases from V and 5 bases from J, the junction contained 5 bases not matched to a gene. The CDR3 DNA follows: TGTGCCAGCAGCTGGGCTAGCGGGAGTGACGAGCAGTACTTC. Amino acids: CASSWASGSDEQYF.

The chain's CDR3 is CASRDRAPEQYF. The CDR3 nucleotides read TGCGCCAGCAGAGACCGGGCCCCGGAGCAGTACTTC. The V and J genes are TRBV5-1 and TRBJ2-7; the D is unclear. The germline CDR1 and CDR2 sequences are SGHRS and YFSETQ. The CDR3 has 12 residues. With 5 bases removed from V and 7 bases from J, the gap between germline ends came to 13 bases.

The J gene is TRBJ1-5, the V gene TRBV20-1; perhaps TRBD1 as D (5 bases). The CDR3 contains 19 residues. Germline CDR1 is DFQATT and CDR2 is SNEGSKA (reference sequence). The V end lost 2 bases, the J end lost 5 bases, and 28 bases lay between the germline ends. CDR3 loop: CSARSRLQRDRGSHQPQHF. The CDR3 DNA is TGCAGTGCTAGATCTCGTCTTCAGAGGGACCGGGGCTCGCATCAGCCCCAGCATTTT.

CDR3 DNA: TGTGCCAGCAGTGCTCGCCAAGGGCAGCCCTACACCTTC. It is translated as CASSARQGQPYTF. V and J are TRBV25-1 and TRBJ1-2; D unclear. This CDR3 spans 13 amino acids. V was trimmed by 4 bases and J by 10 bases, leaving 16 bases between them. Germline CDR1 MGHDK, CDR2 SYGVNS.

In this sample, this clonotype turned up once. The rearrangement joins TRBV29-1 to TRBJ2-2, with a weak D call TRBD2 (6 bases). The CDR3 contains 11 residues. Between the trimmed V and J ends, which lost 7 bases and 6 bases, there was a span of 9 bases. CDR1 and CDR2 from the germline V gene are SQVTM and ANQGSEA. This CDR3 reads CSGRDSGELFF. DNA of the CDR3: TGCAGCGGCCGGGACTCCGGGGAGCTGTTTTTT.

This chain links TRBV29-1 with TRBJ2-5, with TRBD2 identical over 7 bases. V dropped 5 bases and J dropped 3; count of bases not matched to a gene: 3. The germline V gene encodes CDR1 SQVTM and CDR2 ANQGSEA. CDR3 length: 12 amino acids. The CDR3 nucleotides read TGCAGCGTTCCCCGGGGGGAAGAGACCCAGTACTTC. Translated: CSVPRGEETQYF.